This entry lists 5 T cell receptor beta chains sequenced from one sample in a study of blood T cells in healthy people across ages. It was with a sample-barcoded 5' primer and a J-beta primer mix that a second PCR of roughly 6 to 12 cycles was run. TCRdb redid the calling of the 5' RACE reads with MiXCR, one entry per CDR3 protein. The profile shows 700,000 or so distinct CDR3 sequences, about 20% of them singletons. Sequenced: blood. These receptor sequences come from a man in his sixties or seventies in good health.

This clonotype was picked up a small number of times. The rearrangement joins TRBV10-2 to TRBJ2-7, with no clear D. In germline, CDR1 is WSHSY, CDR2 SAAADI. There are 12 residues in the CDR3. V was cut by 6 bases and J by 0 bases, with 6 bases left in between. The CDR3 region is CASSDNSYEQYF. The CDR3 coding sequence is TGCGCCAGCAGCGACAACTCCTACGAGCAGTACTTC.

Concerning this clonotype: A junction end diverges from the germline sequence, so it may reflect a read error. CDR3 bases: TGTGCTAGCAGCCAGTCTAGCGCCGCCGAGCAGTACTTC. Amino acids: CASSQSSAAEQYF. This chain links TRBV3-1 with TRBJ2-4; tentative D call: TRBD2 (6 bases). The J call is uncertain, as TRBJ2-7 better fits the DNA end. The CDR3 totals 13 residues. Per the germline V gene, CDR1 is LGHDT and CDR2 is YNNKEL (reference sequence).

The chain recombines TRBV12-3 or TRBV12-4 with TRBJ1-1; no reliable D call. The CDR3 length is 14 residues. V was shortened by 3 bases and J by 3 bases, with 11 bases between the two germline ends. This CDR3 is CASSFKDRDTEAFF. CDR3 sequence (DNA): TGTGCCAGCAGTTTCAAGGATCGAGACACTGAAGCTTTCTTT.

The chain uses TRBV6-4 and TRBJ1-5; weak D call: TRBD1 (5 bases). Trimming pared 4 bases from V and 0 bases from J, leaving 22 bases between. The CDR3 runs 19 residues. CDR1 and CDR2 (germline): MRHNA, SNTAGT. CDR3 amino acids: CASSVQVLGGWNSNQPQHF. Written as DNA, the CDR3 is TGTGCCAGCAGTGTACAGGTCCTGGGAGGCTGGAATAGCAATCAGCCCCAGCATTTT.

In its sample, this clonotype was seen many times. This chain's CDR3 is CASSLLRYEQYF. CDR3 DNA sequence: TGTGCCAGCAGTCTGTTACGCTACGAGCAGTACTTC. The chain carries TRBV12-3 or TRBV12-4 and TRBJ2-5; D unclear. The J call may be incorrect, as the DNA end agrees better with TRBJ2-7. CDR3 size: 12 residues.